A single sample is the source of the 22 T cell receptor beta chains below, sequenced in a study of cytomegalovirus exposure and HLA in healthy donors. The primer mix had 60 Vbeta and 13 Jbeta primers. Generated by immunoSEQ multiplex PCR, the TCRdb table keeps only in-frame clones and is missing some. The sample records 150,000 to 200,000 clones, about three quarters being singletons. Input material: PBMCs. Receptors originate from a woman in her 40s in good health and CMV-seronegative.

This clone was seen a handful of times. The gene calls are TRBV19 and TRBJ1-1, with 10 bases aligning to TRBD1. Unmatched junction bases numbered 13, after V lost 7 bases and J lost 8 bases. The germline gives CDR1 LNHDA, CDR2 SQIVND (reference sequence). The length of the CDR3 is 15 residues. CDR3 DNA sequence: TGTGCCAGTACTACGACAGGGGGCGCGCGTACCGAAGCTTTCTTT. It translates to CASTTTGGARTEAFF.

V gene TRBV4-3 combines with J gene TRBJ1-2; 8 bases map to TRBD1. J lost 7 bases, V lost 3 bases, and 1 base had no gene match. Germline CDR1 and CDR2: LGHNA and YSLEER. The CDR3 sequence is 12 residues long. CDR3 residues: CASSHDRGGYTF. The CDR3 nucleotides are TGCGCCAGCAGCCATGACAGGGGTGGCTACACCTTC.

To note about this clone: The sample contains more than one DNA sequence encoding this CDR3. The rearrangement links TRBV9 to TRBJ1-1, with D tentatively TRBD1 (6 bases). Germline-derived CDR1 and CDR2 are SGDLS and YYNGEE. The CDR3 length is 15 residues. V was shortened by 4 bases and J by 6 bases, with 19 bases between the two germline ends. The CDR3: CASSPRTGRGPEAFF. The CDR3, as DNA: TGTGCCAGCAGCCCCCGCACAGGCAGGGGCCCTGAAGCTTTCTTT.

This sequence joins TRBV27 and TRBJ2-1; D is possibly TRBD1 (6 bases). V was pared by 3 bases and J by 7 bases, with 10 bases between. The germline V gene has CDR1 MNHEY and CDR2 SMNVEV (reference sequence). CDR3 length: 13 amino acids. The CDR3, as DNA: TGTGCCAGCAGTTTCTCAGACAGGAATGAGCAGTTCTTC. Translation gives CASSFSDRNEQFF.

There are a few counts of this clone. The DNA of the CDR3 is TGTGCCAGCAGCGTGGACGACAGCTCCTATAATTCACCCCTCCACTTT. It codes for CASSVDDSSYNSPLHF. V is TRBV9 and J is TRBJ1-6, with D maybe TRBD1 (5 bases). Germline CDR1 SGDLS, CDR2 YYNGEE. V was clipped by 2 bases and J by 0 bases, with 9 bases between them. This CDR3 comprises 16 residues.

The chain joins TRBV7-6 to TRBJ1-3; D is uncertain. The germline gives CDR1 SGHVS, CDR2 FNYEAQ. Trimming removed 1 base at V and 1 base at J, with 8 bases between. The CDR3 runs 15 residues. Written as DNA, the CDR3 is TGTGCCAGCAGCTTAGGTAGTGGTTCTGGAAACACCATATATTTT. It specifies CASSLGSGSGNTIYF.

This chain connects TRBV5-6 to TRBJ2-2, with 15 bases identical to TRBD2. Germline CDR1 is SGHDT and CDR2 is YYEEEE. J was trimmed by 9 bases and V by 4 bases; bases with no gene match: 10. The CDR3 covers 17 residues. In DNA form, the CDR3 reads TGTGCCAGCAGCCCCGGGACTAGCGGGAGGCGTCGTAGGGAGCTGTTTTTT. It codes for CASSPGTSGRRRRELFF.

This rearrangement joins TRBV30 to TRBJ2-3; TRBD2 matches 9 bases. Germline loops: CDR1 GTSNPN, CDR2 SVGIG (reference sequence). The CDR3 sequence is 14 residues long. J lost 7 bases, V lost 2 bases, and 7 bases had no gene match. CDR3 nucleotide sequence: TGTGCCTGGAGTATGGCGGGAGGGCCCCATACGCAGTATTTT. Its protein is CAWSMAGGPHTQYF.

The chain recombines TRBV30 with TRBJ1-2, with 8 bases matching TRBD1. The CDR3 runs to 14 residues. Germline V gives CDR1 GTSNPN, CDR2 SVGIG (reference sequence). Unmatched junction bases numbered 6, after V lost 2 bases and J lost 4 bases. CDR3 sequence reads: CAWSPGQGSYGYTF. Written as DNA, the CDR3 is TGTGCCTGGAGTCCAGGACAGGGATCCTATGGCTACACCTTC.

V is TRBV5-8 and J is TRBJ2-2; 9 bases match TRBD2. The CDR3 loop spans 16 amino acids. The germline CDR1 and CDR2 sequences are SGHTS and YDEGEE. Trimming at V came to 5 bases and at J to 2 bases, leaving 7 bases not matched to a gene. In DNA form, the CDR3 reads TGTGCCAGCAGATCTAGGACTAGCGAAAACACCGGGGAGCTGTTTTTT. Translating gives CASRSRTSENTGELFF. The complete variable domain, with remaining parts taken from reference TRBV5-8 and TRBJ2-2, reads EAGVTQSPTHLIKTRGQQATLRCSPISGHTSVYWYQQALGLGLQFLLWYDEGEERNRGNFPPRFSGRQFPNYSSELNVNALELEDSALYLCASRSRTSENTGELFFGEGSRLTVL.

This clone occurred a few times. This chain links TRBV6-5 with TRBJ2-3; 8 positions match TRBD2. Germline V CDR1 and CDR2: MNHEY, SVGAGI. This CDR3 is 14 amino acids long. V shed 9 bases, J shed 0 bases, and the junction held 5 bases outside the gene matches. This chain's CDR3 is CASQREPSTDTQYF. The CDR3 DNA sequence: TGTGCCAGTCAGCGGGAGCCCAGCACAGATACGCAGTATTTT.

For the CDR3, the DNA is TGTGCCAGTAGTTCAATTGCTGGAAACACCATATATTTT. Protein product: CASSSIAGNTIYF. The chain has TRBV19 and TRBJ1-3; D ambiguous. Trimming pared 5 bases from V and 2 bases from J, leaving 7 bases between. In germline, CDR1 is LNHDA, CDR2 SQIVND (reference sequence). The CDR3 runs 13 residues.

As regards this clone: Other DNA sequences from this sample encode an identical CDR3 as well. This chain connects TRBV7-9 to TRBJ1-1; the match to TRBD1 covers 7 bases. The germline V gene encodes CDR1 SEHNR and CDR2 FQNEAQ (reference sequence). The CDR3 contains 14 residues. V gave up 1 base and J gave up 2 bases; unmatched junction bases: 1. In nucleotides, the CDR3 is TGTGCCAGCAGCTTAGGACAGGGTAACACTGAAGCTTTCTTT. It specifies CASSLGQGNTEAFF.

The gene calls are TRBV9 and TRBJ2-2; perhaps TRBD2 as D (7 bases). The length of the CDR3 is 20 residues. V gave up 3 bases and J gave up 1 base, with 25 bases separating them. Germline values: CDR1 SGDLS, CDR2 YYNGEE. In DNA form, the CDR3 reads TGTGCCAGCAGCGCGAGGGTACAGGGAGGGCTAGCGTTGAACACCGGGGAGCTGTTTTTT. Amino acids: CASSARVQGGLALNTGELFF.

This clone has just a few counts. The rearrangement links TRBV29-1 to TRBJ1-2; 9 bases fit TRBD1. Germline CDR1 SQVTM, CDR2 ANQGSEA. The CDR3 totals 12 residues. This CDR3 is CTGGDRAYGYTF. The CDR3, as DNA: TGCACCGGAGGGGACAGGGCCTATGGCTACACCTTC.

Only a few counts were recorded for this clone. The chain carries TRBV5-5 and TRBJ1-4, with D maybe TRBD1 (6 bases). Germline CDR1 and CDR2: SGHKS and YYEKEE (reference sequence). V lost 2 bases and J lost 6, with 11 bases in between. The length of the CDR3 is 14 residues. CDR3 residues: CASSLQGFYEKLFF. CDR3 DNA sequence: TGTGCCAGCAGCTTACAGGGTTTTTATGAAAAACTGTTTTTT.

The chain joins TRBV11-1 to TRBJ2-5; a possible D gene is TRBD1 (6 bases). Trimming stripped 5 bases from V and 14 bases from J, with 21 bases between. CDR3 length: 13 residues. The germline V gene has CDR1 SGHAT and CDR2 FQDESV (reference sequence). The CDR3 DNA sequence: TGTGCCAGCAGCATTTCCGGGACACCCCTTTCTTACTTC. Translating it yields CASSISGTPLSYF.

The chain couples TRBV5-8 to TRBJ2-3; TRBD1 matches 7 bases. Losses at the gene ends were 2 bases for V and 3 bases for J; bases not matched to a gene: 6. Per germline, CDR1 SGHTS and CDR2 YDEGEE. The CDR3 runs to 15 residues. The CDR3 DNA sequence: TGTGCCAGCAGCTTCTGGGGGACAGAAACAGATACGCAGTATTTT. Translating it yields CASSFWGTETDTQYF.

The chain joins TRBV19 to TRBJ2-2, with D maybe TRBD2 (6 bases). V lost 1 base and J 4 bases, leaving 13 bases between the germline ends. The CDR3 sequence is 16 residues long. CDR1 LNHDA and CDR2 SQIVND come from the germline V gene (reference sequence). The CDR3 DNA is TGTGCCAGTAGTATAGCCGGGACTTTACTCACCGGGGAGCTGTTTTTT. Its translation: CASSIAGTLLTGELFF. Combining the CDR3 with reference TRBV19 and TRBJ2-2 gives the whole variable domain DGGITQSPKYLFRKEGQNVTLSCEQNLNHDAMYWYRQDPGQGLRLIYYSQIVNDFQKGDIAEGYSVSREKKESFPLTVTSAQKNPTAFYLCASSIAGTLLTGELFFGEGSRLTVL.

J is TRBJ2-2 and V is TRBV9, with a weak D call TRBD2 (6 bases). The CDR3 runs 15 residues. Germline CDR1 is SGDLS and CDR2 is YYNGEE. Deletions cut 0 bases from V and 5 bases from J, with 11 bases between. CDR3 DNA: TGTGCCAGCAGCGTAGATCTGCGGGGAACCGGGGAGCTGTTTTTT. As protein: CASSVDLRGTGELFF.

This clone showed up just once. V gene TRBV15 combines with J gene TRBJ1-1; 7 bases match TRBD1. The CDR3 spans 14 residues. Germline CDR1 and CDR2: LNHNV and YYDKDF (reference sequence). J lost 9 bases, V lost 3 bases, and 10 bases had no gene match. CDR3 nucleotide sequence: TGTGCCACCAGCAGCCGGGACAGAGCCATTAAAGCTTTCTTT. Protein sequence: CATSSRDRAIKAFF.

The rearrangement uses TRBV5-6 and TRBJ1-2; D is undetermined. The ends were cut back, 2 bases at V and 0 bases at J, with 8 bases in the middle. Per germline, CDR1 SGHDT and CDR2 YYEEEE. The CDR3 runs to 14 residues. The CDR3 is CASSFLGTNYGYTF. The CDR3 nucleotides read TGTGCCAGCAGCTTTCTAGGTACTAACTATGGCTACACCTTC. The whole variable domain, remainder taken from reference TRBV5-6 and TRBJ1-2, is DAGVTQSPTHLIKTRGQQVTLRCSPKSGHDTVSWYQQALGQGPQFIFQYYEEEERQRGNFPDRFSGHQFPNYSSELNVNALLLGDSALYLCASSFLGTNYGYTFGSGTRLTVV.